The subject of this entry is one TCR beta chain. These data originate in a study of blood T cell repertoires in COVID-19. Libraries were prepared by immunoSEQ multiplex PCR; TCRdb keeps only in-frame clonotypes and omits some of them. The sample has a few hundred thousand clones; 75% to 85% are singletons. Trimming took 2 bases from V and 1 from J; bases not matched to a gene: 2. CDR3 size: 15 residues. The germline V gene has CDR1 LGHDT and CDR2 YNNKEL (reference sequence). Sequencing used PBMCs or T cells enriched from blood (not recorded which). The chain uses TRBV3-1 (or the pseudogene TRBV3-2) and TRBJ1-1; 9 nucleotides align to TRBD1. The source of this sequence is a man younger than 40 with acute COVID-19. CDR3 bases: TGTGCCAGCAGCCAATCGGACAGGGGGAACACTGAAGCTTTCTTT. Amino acid sequence: CASSQSDRGNTEAFF.